This TCR beta chain was obtained from a study of CD4 T cells in relation to SARS-CoV-2 and coronaviruses. The table came from immunoSEQ multiplex PCR; TCRdb's copy has only in-frame clones and leaves some out. Of 58,000 or so clones listed, about 91% were seen once; the top ten hold around 0.43%. V was trimmed by 2 bases and J by 3 bases, leaving 1 base between them. The CDR3 spans 11 residues. Germline CDR1 reads MDHEN; CDR2 reads SYDVKM. The sample was naive CD4+ T cells from PBMCs. The subset: naive CD4+ T cells isolated by negative enrichment. The clonotype was recovered from an adult with COVID-19. The chain couples TRBV28 to TRBJ2-5; D gene unclear. The CDR3 is CASSLKETQYF. CDR3 nucleotide sequence: TGTGCCAGCAGTTTAAAAGAGACCCAGTACTTC.